These T cell receptor beta chains were read from a single sample in a study of blood T cell repertoires in COVID-19. Sequencing used immunoSEQ multiplex PCR; TCRdb keeps in-frame clones, though not all of them. The sample lists roughly 96,000 clones; about four fifths were seen once. Sequencing was performed on peripheral blood. These receptors came from a man aged 80 or over with acute or convalescent COVID-19. CDR3s include the opening cysteine and the closing phenylalanine or tryptophan. A D gene is named only where the DNA matches it firmly. The size of a clone is reported for some rows only, either as once, few or many, or as a class for expanded clones.

>.|TRBD1|TRBV6-2/TRBV6-3|TRBJ1-5
TGTGCCAGCAGTCAGGGACAGGGGGCTTCTGGCAATCAGCCCCAGCATTTT
CASSQGQGASGNQPQHF
>.|.|TRBV9|TRBJ2-7
TGTGCCAGCAGCGTAATGGCTACAGCCTACGAGCAGTACTTC
CASSVMATAYEQYF
>.|.|TRBV7-2|TRBJ1-6
TGTGCCAGCAGCTTGGGGGGGGCGCAGTATAATTCACCCCTCCACTTT
CASSLGGAQYNSPLHF
>.|.|TRBV4-1|TRBJ1-6
TGCGCCAGCAGCCAAGATAGCCGGGGGAGCTCCTATAATTCACCCCTCCACTTT
CASSQDSRGSSYNSPLHF
>many|TRBD2|TRBV2|TRBJ2-2
TGTGCCAGCAGTTGGGGACTAGCGGGGGGCACCGGGGAGCTGTTTTTT
CASSWGLAGGTGELFF
>.|.|TRBV30|TRBJ2-7
TGTGCCTGGAGTGTACAGGCAGTCTACGAGCAGTACTTC
CAWSVQAVYEQYF
>once|.|TRBV12-5|TRBJ1-1
TGTGCTAGTGGTTTCCAGGGGAACACTGAAGCTTTCTTT
CASGFQGNTEAFF
>few|TRBD1|TRBV5-1|TRBJ1-4
TGCGCCAGCAGCTTTTCGACAGGGGGCAAGGAAAAACTGTTTTTT
CASSFSTGGKEKLFF
>.|TRBD2|TRBV7-7|TRBJ2-1
TGTGCTAGCAGTCTAACTAGCGGGGGGAGCAATGAGCAGTTCTTC
CASSLTSGGSNEQFF
>.|TRBD2|TRBV7-9|TRBJ2-7
TGTGCCAGCAGCTTAGGACTAGCGGGATTCGAGCAGTACTTC
CASSLGLAGFEQYF
>.|TRBD1|TRBV24-1|TRBJ1-4
TGTGCCACCAGTGACCCTATACAGGGGGCCGGTGAAAAACTGTTTTTT
CATSDPIQGAGEKLFF
>.|.|TRBV18|TRBJ1-3
TGTGCCAGCTCACCAATACAGTTCTCTGGAAACACCATATATTTT
CASSPIQFSGNTIYF
>.|TRBD1|TRBV3-1/TRBV3-2|TRBJ1-2
TGTGCCAGCAGCCAAGGAATGACAGGGCATGGCTACACCTTC
CASSQGMTGHGYTF
>.|.|TRBV7-2|TRBJ1-2
TGTGCCAGCAGCATTAGTGGGGGGGGTAACTATGGCTACACCTTC
CASSISGGGNYGYTF
>.|.|TRBV7-2|TRBJ2-7
TGTGCCAGCAGCTTAGCGCCCCACAGGGAAGGCGAGCAGTACTTC
CASSLAPHREGEQYF
>.|TRBD1|TRBV2|TRBJ1-5
TGTGCCAGCAATATGGACAGGGGTGGTGAACCCCAGCATTTT
CASNMDRGGEPQHF
>.|.|TRBV19|TRBJ2-2
TGTGCCAGTAGTATACCCGCCGGGGAGCTGTTTTTT
CASSIPAGELFF
>.|.|TRBV2|TRBJ1-4
TGTGCCAGCAGGGGGGGACCGCGTAATGAAAAACTGTTTTTT
CASRGGPRNEKLFF
>.|.|TRBV2|TRBJ1-2
TGTGCCAGCAGGCCCGGACAGCTAGATACTTATGGCTACACCTTC
CASRPGQLDTYGYTF
>once|TRBD1|TRBV19|TRBJ1-5
TGTGCCAGTAGTATAAGTGGGACAGGCAATCAGCCCCAGCATTTT
CASSISGTGNQPQHF
>.|TRBD1|TRBV18|TRBJ2-4
TGTGCCAGCTCACCAGGACAGGGGAAAAACATTCAGTACTTC
CASSPGQGKNIQYF
>.|.|TRBV29-1|TRBJ2-1
TGCAGCGTCCCAGGGGCGGCCTACAATGAGCAGTTCTTC
CSVPGAAYNEQFF
>.|TRBD1|TRBV7-2|TRBJ2-2
TGTGCCAGCAAACAGGGGGCGGGCACCGGGGAGCTGTTTTTT
CASKQGAGTGELFF
>.|TRBD1|TRBV27|TRBJ1-2
TGTGCCAGCAGTCTAGGGGGGACAGGAGGGGCCCTTAACTATGGCTACACCTTC
CASSLGGTGGALNYGYTF
>.|.|TRBV5-1|TRBJ1-4
TGCGCCAGCAGCCCGGACAGTTTTAATGAAAAACTGTTTTTT
CASSPDSFNEKLFF